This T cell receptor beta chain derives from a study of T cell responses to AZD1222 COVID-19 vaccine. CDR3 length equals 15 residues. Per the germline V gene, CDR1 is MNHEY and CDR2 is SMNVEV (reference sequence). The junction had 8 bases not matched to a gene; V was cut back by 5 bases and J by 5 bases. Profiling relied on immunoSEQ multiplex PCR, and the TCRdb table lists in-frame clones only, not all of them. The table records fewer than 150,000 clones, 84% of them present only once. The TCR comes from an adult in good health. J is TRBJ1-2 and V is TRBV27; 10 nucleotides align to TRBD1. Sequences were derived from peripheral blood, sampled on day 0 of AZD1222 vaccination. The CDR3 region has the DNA TGTGCCAGCAGTCCCGCGGGACAGGGGTTTTATGGCTACACCTTC. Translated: CASSPAGQGFYGYTF.